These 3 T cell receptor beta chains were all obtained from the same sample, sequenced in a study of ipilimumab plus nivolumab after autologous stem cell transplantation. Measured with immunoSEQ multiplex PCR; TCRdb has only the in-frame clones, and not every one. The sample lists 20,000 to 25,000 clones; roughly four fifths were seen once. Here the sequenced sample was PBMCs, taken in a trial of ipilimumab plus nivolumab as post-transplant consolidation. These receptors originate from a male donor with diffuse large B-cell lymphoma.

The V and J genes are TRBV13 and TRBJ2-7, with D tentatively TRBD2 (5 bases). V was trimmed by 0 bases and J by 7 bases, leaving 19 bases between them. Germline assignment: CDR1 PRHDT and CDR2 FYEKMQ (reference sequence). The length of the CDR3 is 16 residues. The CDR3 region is CASSLGPAPDSGEQYF. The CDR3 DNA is TGTGCCAGCAGCTTAGGCCCGGCGCCGGACTCGGGGGAGCAGTACTTC.

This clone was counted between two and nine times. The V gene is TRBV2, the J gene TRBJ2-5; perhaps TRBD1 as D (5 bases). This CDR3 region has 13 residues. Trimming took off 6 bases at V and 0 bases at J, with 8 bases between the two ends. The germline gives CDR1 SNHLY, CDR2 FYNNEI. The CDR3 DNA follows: TGTGCCAGCAGACGGACAAACCAAGAGACCCAGTACTTC. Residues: CASRRTNQETQYF. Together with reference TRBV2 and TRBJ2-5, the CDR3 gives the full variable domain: EPEVTQTPSHQVTQMGQEVILRCVPISNHLYFYWYRQILGQKVEFLVSFYNNEISEKSEIFDDQFSVERPDGSNFTLKIRSTKLEDSAMYFCASRRTNQETQYFGPGTRLLVL.

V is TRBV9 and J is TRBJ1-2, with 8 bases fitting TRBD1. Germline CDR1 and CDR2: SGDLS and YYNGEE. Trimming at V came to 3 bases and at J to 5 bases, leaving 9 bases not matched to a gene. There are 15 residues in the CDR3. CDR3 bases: TGTGCCAGCAGCGAACGACCTAGACAGGGGTATGGCTACACCTTC. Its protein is CASSERPRQGYGYTF.